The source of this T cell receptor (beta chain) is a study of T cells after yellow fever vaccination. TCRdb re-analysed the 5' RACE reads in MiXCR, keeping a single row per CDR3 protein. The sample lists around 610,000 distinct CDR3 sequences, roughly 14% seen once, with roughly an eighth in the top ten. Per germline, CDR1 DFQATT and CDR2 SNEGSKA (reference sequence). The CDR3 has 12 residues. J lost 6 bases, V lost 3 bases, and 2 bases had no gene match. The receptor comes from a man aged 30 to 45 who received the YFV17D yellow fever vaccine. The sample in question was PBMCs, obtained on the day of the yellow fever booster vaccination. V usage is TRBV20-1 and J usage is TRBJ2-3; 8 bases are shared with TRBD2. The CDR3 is CSASPSGDTQYF. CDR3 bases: TGCAGTGCTAGCCCTAGCGGGGATACGCAGTATTTT.